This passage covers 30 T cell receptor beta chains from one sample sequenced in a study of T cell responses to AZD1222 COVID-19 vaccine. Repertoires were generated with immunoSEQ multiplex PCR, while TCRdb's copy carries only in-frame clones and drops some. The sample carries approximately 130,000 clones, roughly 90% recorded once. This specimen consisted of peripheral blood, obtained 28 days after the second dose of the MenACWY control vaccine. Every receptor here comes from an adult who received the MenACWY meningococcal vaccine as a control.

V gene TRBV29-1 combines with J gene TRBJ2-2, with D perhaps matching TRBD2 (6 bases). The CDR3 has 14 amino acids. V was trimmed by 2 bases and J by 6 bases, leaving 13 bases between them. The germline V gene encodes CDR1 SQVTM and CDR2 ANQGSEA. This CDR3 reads CSVETSPISGELFF. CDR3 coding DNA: TGCAGCGTTGAAACTAGCCCTATCTCCGGGGAGCTGTTTTTT.

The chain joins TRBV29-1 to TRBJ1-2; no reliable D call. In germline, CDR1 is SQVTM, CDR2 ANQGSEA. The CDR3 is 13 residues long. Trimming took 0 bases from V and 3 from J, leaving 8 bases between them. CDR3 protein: CSVEDLDDYGYTF. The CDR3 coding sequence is TGCAGCGTTGAAGATCTGGACGACTATGGCTACACCTTC.

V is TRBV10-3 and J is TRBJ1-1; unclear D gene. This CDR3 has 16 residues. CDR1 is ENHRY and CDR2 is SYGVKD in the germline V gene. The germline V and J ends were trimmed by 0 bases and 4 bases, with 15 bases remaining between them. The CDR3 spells CAISESGGFVFTEAFF. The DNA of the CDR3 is TGTGCCATCAGTGAGTCGGGCGGGTTCGTCTTCACTGAAGCTTTCTTT.

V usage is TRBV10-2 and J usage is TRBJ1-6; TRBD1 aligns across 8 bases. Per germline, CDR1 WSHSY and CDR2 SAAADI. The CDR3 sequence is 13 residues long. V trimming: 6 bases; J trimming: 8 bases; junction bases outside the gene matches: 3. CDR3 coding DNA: TGCGCCAGCAGCGGACAGGGCGATTCACCCCTCCACTTT. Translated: CASSGQGDSPLHF.

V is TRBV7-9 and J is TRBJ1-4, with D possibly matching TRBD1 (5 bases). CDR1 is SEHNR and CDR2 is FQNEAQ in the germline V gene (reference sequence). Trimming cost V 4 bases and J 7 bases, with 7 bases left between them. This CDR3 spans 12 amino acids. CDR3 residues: CASSWTPEKLFF. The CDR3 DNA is TGTGCCAGCAGCTGGACACCTGAAAAACTGTTTTTT.

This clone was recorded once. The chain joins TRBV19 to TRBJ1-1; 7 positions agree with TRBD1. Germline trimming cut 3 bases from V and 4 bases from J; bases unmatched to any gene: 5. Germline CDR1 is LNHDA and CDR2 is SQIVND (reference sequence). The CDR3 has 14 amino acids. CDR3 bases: TGTGCCAGTAGTATTCAGGGGGTGGCCACTGAAGCTTTCTTT. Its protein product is CASSIQGVATEAFF.

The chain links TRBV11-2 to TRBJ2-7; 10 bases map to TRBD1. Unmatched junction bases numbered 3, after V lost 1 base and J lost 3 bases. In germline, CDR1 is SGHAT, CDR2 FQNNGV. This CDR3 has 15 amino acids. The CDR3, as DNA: TGTGCCAGCAGCTTAGGGACAGGGGGAATCTACGAGCAGTACGTC. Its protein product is CASSLGTGGIYEQYV.

CDR3 protein: CASSMTGGNQPQHF. CDR3 in DNA: TGTGCCAGCAGCATGACAGGGGGCAATCAGCCCCAGCATTTT. The chain couples TRBV28 to TRBJ1-5; TRBD1 matches 8 bases. After removal of 6 bases from V and 2 bases from J, the junction contained 3 bases not matched to a gene. The CDR3 is 14 amino acids. Germline V gives CDR1 MDHEN, CDR2 SYDVKM.

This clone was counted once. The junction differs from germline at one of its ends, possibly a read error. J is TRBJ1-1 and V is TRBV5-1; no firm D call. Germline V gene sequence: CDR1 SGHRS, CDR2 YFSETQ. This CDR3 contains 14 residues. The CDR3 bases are TGCGCCAGCTTTGAGGAAGGCAGGAACGCTGAAGCTTTCTTT. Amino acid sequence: CASFEEGRNAEAFF.

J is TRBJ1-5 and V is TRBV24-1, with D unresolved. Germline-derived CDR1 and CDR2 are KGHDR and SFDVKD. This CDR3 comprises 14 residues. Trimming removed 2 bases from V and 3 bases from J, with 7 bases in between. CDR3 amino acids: CATSDYLDNQPQHF. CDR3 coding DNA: TGTGCCACCAGTGATTACCTGGACAATCAGCCCCAGCATTTT.

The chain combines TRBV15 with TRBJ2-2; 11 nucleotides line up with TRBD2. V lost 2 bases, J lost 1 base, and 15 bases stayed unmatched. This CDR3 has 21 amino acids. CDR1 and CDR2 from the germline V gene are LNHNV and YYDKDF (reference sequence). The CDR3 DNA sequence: TGTGCCACCAGCAGAAGTCTGGATTGGTCTAGCGGGGGGCAGAACACCGGGGAGCTGTTTTTT. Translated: CATSRSLDWSSGGQNTGELFF.

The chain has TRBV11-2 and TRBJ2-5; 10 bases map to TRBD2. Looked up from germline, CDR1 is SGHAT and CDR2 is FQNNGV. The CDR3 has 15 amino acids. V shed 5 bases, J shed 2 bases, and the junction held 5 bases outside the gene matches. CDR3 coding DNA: TGTGCCAGCAGCGTGACTAGCGGGCGGCAAGAGACCCAGTACTTC. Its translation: CASSVTSGRQETQYF. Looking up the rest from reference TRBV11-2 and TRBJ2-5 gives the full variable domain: EAGVAQSPRYKIIEKRQSVAFWCNPISGHATLYWYQQILGQGPKLLIQFQNNGVVDDSQLPKDRFSAERLKGVDSTLKIQPAKLEDSAVYLCASSVTSGRQETQYFGPGTRLLVL.

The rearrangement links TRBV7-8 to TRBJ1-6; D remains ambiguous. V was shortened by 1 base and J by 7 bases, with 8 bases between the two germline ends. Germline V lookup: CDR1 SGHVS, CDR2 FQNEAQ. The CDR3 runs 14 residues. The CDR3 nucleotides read TGTGCCAGCAGCTTAGAAACGGGAAATTCACCCCTCCACTTT. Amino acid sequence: CASSLETGNSPLHF.

The CDR3 DNA reads as TGTGCCAGCAGCAAGAAGACTACCTCAGGCACCGGGGAGCTGTTTTTT. Translated, it gives CASSKKTTSGTGELFF. The chain recombines TRBV7-2 with TRBJ2-2, with TRBD2 as a possible D gene (5 bases). Germline CDR1 SGHTA, CDR2 FQGNSA. The V gene lost 5 bases and the J gene lost 4 bases, with 17 bases spanning the gap. The CDR3 consists of 16 residues.

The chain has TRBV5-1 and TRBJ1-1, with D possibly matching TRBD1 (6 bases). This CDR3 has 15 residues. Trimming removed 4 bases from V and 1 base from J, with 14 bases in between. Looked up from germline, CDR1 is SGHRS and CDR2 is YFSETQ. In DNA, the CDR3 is TGCGCCAGCAGCCCACAGCCGGGGGCGAACACTGAAGCTTTCTTT. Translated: CASSPQPGANTEAFF.

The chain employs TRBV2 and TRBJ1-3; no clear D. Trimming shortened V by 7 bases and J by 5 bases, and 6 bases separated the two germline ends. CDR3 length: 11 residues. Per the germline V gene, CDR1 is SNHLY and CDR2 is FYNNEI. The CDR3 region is CASTERNTIYF. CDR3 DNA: TGTGCCAGCACCGAAAGAAACACCATATATTTT. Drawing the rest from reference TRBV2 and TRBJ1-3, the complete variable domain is EPEVTQTPSHQVTQMGQEVILRCVPISNHLYFYWYRQILGQKVEFLVSFYNNEISEKSEIFDDQFSVERPDGSNFTLKIRSTKLEDSAMYFCASTERNTIYFGEGSWLTVV.

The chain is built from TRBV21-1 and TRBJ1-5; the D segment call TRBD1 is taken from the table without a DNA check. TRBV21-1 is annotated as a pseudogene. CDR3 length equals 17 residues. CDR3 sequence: CASSKIPTDDSNQPQHF. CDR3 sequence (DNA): TGTGCCAGCAGCAAAATTCCCACAGATGATAGCAATCAGCCCCAGCATTTT.

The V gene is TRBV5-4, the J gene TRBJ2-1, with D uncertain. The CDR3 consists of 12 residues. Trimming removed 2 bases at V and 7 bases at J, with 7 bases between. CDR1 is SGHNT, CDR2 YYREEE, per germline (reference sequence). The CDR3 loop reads CASSFDFNEQFF. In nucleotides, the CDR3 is TGTGCCAGCAGCTTTGACTTTAATGAGCAGTTCTTC.

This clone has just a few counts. CDR3: CASSEWGTLNEKLFF. CDR3 DNA: TGTGCCAGCAGTGAATGGGGCACCCTTAATGAAAAACTGTTTTTT. V gene TRBV6-1 combines with J gene TRBJ1-4; TRBD1 is a possible D gene (5 bases). V lost 2 bases and J 4 bases, leaving 11 bases between the germline ends. Germline loops: CDR1 MNHNS, CDR2 SASEGT. CDR3 length equals 15 residues.

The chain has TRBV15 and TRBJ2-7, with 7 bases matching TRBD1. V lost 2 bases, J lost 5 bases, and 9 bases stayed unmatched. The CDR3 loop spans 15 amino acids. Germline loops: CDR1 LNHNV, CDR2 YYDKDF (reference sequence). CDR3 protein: CATSRQTGSNDEQYF. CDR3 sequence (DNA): TGTGCCACCAGCAGACAGACAGGGTCCAACGACGAGCAGTACTTC.

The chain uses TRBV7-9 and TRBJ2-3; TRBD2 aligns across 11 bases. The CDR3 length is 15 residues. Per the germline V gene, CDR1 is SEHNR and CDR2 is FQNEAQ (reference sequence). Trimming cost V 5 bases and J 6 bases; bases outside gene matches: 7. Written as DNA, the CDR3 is TGTGCCAGCAGCGAGACTAGCGGGGAACCGGATACGCAGTATTTT. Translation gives CASSETSGEPDTQYF.

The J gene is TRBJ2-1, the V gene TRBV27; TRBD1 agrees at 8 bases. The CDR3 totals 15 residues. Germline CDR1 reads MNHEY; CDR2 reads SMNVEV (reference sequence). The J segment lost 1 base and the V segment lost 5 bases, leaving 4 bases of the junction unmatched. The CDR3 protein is CASSRQGWSYNEQFF. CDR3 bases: TGTGCCAGCAGTCGACAGGGGTGGTCCTACAATGAGCAGTTCTTC.

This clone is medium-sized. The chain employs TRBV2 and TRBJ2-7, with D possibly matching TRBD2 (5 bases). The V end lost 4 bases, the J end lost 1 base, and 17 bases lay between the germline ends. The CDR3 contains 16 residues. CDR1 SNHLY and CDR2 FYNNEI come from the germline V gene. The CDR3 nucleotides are TGTGCCAGCAGTGTCGGACTCAGGTCCGAGTCCTACGAGCAGTACTTC. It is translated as CASSVGLRSESYEQYF.

The CDR3 bases are TGTGCCAGCAGTTACTCGTACTCAACCGGGACAGGGGGCGCAAGGAACACTGAAGCTTTCTTT. Encoded protein: CASSYSYSTGTGGARNTEAFF. J is TRBJ1-1 and V is TRBV6-2 or TRBV6-3; 12 positions match TRBD1. The germline CDR1 and CDR2 sequences are MNHEY and SVGEGT. The CDR3 runs 21 residues. The V segment lost 0 bases and the J segment 1 base; nucleotides outside the gene matches: 15.

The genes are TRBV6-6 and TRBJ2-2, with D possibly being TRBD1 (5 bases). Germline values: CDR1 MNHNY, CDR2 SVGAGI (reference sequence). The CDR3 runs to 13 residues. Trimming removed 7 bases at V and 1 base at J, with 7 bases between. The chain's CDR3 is CASMTVNTGELFF. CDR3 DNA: TGTGCCAGCATGACAGTGAACACCGGGGAGCTGTTTTTT.

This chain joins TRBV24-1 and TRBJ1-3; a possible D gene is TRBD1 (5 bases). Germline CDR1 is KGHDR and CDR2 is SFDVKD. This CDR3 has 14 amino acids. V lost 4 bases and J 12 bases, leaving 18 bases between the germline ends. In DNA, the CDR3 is TGTGCCACCAGTGAAACCGGGACCCCGAGCGTCATATATTTT. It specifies CATSETGTPSVIYF.

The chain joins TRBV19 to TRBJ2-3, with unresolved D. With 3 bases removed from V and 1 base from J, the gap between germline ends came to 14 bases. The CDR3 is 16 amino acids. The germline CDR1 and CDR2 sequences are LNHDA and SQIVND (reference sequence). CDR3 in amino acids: CASSIRQSWGTDTQYF. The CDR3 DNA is TGTGCCAGTAGTATCCGCCAATCATGGGGCACAGATACGCAGTATTTT.

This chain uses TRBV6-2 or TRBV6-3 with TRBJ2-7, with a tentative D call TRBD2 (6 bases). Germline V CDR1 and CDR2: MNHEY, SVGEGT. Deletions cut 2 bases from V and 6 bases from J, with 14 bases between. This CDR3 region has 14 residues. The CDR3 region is CASSYPGALPEQYV. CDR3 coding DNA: TGTGCCAGCAGTTACCCGGGAGCATTACCCGAGCAGTACGTC.

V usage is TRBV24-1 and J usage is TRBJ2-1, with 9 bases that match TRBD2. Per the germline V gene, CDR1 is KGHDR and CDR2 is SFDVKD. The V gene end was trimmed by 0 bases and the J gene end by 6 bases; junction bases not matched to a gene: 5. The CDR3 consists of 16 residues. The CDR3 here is CATSDLDSREGNEQFF. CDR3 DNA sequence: TGTGCCACCAGTGATTTGGATTCGCGGGAGGGCAATGAGCAGTTCTTC.

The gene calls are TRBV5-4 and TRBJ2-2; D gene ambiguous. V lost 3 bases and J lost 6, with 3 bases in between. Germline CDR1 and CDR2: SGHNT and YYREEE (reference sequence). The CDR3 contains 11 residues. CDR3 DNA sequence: TGTGCCAGCAGCTCACCCGGGGAGCTGTTTTTT. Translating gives CASSSPGELFF.